Listed below are T cell receptor beta chains from one sample, sequenced in a study of blood T cell repertoires in COVID-19. This table comes from immunoSEQ multiplex PCR, and its TCRdb copy is limited to in-frame clones, with some not included. Counted here are 150,000 or so clones, 87% occurring once; the ten biggest clones make up about 6%. Sequencing input: peripheral blood. The receptors come from an older man with acute or convalescent COVID-19. Each CDR3 is given with its conserved first and last residue. Each record gives: D gene, V gene, clone size, J gene, CDR3 length, CDR3 DNA, CDR3 protein. The D gene is left open where the match is weak. Some rows have no size entry. The others give once, few or many, or a class for an expanded clone.

D gene: -
V gene: TRBV24-1
clone size: -
J gene: TRBJ2-1
CDR3 length: 14
CDR3 DNA: TGTGCCACCAGTGATGGTCAGTACTACAATGAGCAGTTCTTC
CDR3 protein: CATSDGQYYNEQFF

D gene: -
V gene: TRBV6-5
clone size: -
J gene: TRBJ1-2
CDR3 length: 11
CDR3 DNA: TGTGCCAGCGGGGAGGAGGTGGTACGGACCTTC
CDR3 protein: CASGEEVVRTF

D gene: TRBD1
V gene: TRBV6-5
clone size: -
J gene: TRBJ1-5
CDR3 length: 14
CDR3 DNA: TGTGCCAGCAGCACGACAGGGGGCAATCAGCCCCAGCATTTT
CDR3 protein: CASSTTGGNQPQHF

D gene: -
V gene: TRBV4-1
clone size: -
J gene: TRBJ2-7
CDR3 length: 13
CDR3 DNA: TGCGCCAGCAGCCAGGGGAGCTCCTACGAGCAGTACTTC
CDR3 protein: CASSQGSSYEQYF

D gene: -
V gene: TRBV27
clone size: -
J gene: TRBJ1-2
CDR3 length: 15
CDR3 DNA: TGTGCCAGCAGTTTAAGGTTTCAGGGGCTACAGGGCTACACCTTC
CDR3 protein: CASSLRFQGLQGYTF

D gene: -
V gene: TRBV20-1
clone size: -
J gene: TRBJ1-2
CDR3 length: 10
CDR3 DNA: TGCAGTGCCGGAGTGTATGGCTACACCTTC
CDR3 protein: CSAGVYGYTF

D gene: -
V gene: TRBV21-1
clone size: -
J gene: TRBJ2-2
CDR3 length: 17
CDR3 DNA: TGTGCCAGCAGCAAAAGTGGCAGGGGGCGTAGGGCCGGGGAGCTGTTTTTT
CDR3 protein: CASSKSGRGRRAGELFF

D gene: -
V gene: TRBV2
clone size: once
J gene: TRBJ2-2
CDR3 length: 14
CDR3 DNA: TGTGCCAGCACCGGGATTGGCTACACCGGGGAGCTGTTTTTT
CDR3 protein: CASTGIGYTGELFF

D gene: -
V gene: TRBV10-1
clone size: -
J gene: TRBJ1-4
CDR3 length: 16
CDR3 DNA: TGCGCCAGCAGTGAGTCTTACGGCGGAGGTAATGAAAAACTGTTTTTT
CDR3 protein: CASSESYGGGNEKLFF

D gene: TRBD1
V gene: TRBV30
clone size: -
J gene: TRBJ1-3
CDR3 length: 13
CDR3 DNA: TGTGCCTGGAGCACAGGGGTTGGAAACACCATATATTTT
CDR3 protein: CAWSTGVGNTIYF

D gene: TRBD1
V gene: TRBV6-5
clone size: -
J gene: TRBJ2-7
CDR3 length: 15
CDR3 DNA: TGTGCCAGCAGGACGGGACAGGGGAAACCTTACGAGCAGTACTTC
CDR3 protein: CASRTGQGKPYEQYF

D gene: TRBD1
V gene: TRBV27
clone size: -
J gene: TRBJ1-4
CDR3 length: 13
CDR3 DNA: TGTGCCAGCCGAGGGACAGAAAATGAAAAACTGTTTTTT
CDR3 protein: CASRGTENEKLFF

D gene: TRBD1
V gene: TRBV19
clone size: -
J gene: TRBJ1-2
CDR3 length: 16
CDR3 DNA: TGTGCCAGTAGTATACCGAGACAGGGGCGGAACTATGGCTACACCTTC
CDR3 protein: CASSIPRQGRNYGYTF

D gene: TRBD1
V gene: TRBV5-1
clone size: -
J gene: TRBJ1-4
CDR3 length: 16
CDR3 DNA: TGCGCCAGCAGTAGGGACAGCACTGCAACTAATGAAAAACTGTTTTTT
CDR3 protein: CASSRDSTATNEKLFF

D gene: -
V gene: TRBV28
clone size: -
J gene: TRBJ1-2
CDR3 length: 15
CDR3 DNA: TGTGCCACCAACTTACCCAGGGGCCACTCCTATGGCTACACCTTC
CDR3 protein: CATNLPRGHSYGYTF

D gene: TRBD2
V gene: TRBV7-3
clone size: -
J gene: TRBJ2-7
CDR3 length: 13
CDR3 DNA: TGTGCCAGCAGCTTAGCGGGAGCGTACGAGCAGTACTTC
CDR3 protein: CASSLAGAYEQYF

D gene: -
V gene: TRBV28
clone size: -
J gene: TRBJ2-7
CDR3 length: 16
CDR3 DNA: TGTGCCAGCAGTATGACAGTTAGGACTACAAGGTACGAGCAGTACTTC
CDR3 protein: CASSMTVRTTRYEQYF

D gene: TRBD1
V gene: TRBV10-3
clone size: -
J gene: TRBJ1-1
CDR3 length: 21
CDR3 DNA: TGTGCCATCAGTGAGAGTAGGGGGCGGCCAGGGGGCAAGATTCGGAACACTGAAGCTTTCTTT
CDR3 protein: CAISESRGRPGGKIRNTEAFF

D gene: -
V gene: TRBV5-4
clone size: -
J gene: TRBJ1-2
CDR3 length: 16
CDR3 DNA: TGTGCCAGCAGCTTGGCCGGGATTTACTCCAACTATGGCTACACCTTC
CDR3 protein: CASSLAGIYSNYGYTF

D gene: TRBD2
V gene: TRBV3-1/TRBV3-2
clone size: few
J gene: TRBJ2-5
CDR3 length: 18
CDR3 DNA: TGTGCCAGCAGCCTGGAGGGGGCCCTAAAGCGGGGGGCCGAGACCCAGTACTTC
CDR3 protein: CASSLEGALKRGAETQYF

D gene: TRBD1
V gene: TRBV29-1
clone size: -
J gene: TRBJ1-3
CDR3 length: 14
CDR3 DNA: TGCAGCGTTGGGTCGGGGACAGCTGGAAACACCATATATTTT
CDR3 protein: CSVGSGTAGNTIYF

D gene: TRBD2
V gene: TRBV27
clone size: -
J gene: TRBJ2-7
CDR3 length: 18
CDR3 DNA: TGTGCCAGCAGTTTATATATCAGCGGGGGCACAAGCTCCTACGAGCAGTACTTC
CDR3 protein: CASSLYISGGTSSYEQYF

D gene: TRBD1
V gene: TRBV6-2/TRBV6-3
clone size: -
J gene: TRBJ1-5
CDR3 length: 18
CDR3 DNA: TGTGCCAGCAGTTACTCAGGGACAGGGGTGTTGGGCAATCAGCCCCAGCATTTT
CDR3 protein: CASSYSGTGVLGNQPQHF

D gene: -
V gene: TRBV25-1
clone size: few
J gene: TRBJ2-7
CDR3 length: 11
CDR3 DNA: TGTGCCAGCAGTGCCCACTACGAGCAGTACTTC
CDR3 protein: CASSAHYEQYF

D gene: -
V gene: TRBV24-1
clone size: once
J gene: TRBJ1-4
CDR3 length: 16
CDR3 DNA: TGTGCCACCAGTGATCCCGAATCTTCGGGTAGGGAAAAACTGTTTTTT
CDR3 protein: CATSDPESSGREKLFF

D gene: TRBD2
V gene: TRBV7-2
clone size: -
J gene: TRBJ2-1
CDR3 length: 16
CDR3 DNA: TGTGCCAGCAGCTTAGCCGGGACTAGCGGATACAATGAGCAGTTCTTC
CDR3 protein: CASSLAGTSGYNEQFF

D gene: -
V gene: TRBV21-1
clone size: once
J gene: TRBJ1-4
CDR3 length: 18
CDR3 DNA: TGTGCCAGCAGCGTACAGGACCGGGGGGGAACCTATAATGAAAAACTGTTTTTT
CDR3 protein: CASSVQDRGGTYNEKLFF

D gene: TRBD2
V gene: TRBV6-2/TRBV6-3
clone size: -
J gene: TRBJ2-2
CDR3 length: 15
CDR3 DNA: TGTGCCAGCAGTTCAGTTAGCGGGAGATTCGGGGAGCTGTTTTTT
CDR3 protein: CASSSVSGRFGELFF

D gene: TRBD1
V gene: TRBV9
clone size: -
J gene: TRBJ1-3
CDR3 length: 19
CDR3 DNA: TGTGCCAGCAGCGTAGCTACCCAGACAGGGGCGCACTCTGGAAACACCATATATTTT
CDR3 protein: CASSVATQTGAHSGNTIYF

D gene: -
V gene: TRBV19
clone size: -
J gene: TRBJ1-1
CDR3 length: 13
CDR3 DNA: TGTGCCAGTACGGTAAACAGGAACACTGAAGCTTTCTTT
CDR3 protein: CASTVNRNTEAFF

D gene: TRBD1
V gene: TRBV5-4
clone size: once
J gene: TRBJ2-3
CDR3 length: 13
CDR3 DNA: TGTGCCAGCAGCTCGACAGGGACAGATACGCAGTATTTT
CDR3 protein: CASSSTGTDTQYF

D gene: -
V gene: TRBV19
clone size: -
J gene: TRBJ1-6
CDR3 length: 15
CDR3 DNA: TGTGCCAGCTCCAGCGAGGTACAATATAATTCACCCCTCCACTTT
CDR3 protein: CASSSEVQYNSPLHF

D gene: -
V gene: TRBV15
clone size: medium-sized
J gene: TRBJ2-1
CDR3 length: 13
CDR3 DNA: TGTGCCACCAGCAGTTCGCGGAGAGAGGAGCAGTTCTTC
CDR3 protein: CATSSSRREEQFF

D gene: -
V gene: TRBV3-1/TRBV3-2
clone size: -
J gene: TRBJ2-7
CDR3 length: 15
CDR3 DNA: TGTGCCAGCAGCCCGCATACCACAGGGAACTACGAGCAGTACTTC
CDR3 protein: CASSPHTTGNYEQYF

D gene: -
V gene: TRBV27
clone size: -
J gene: TRBJ2-7
CDR3 length: 15
CDR3 DNA: TGTGCCAGCAGTTTAGACGAGGGACACACCTACGAGCAGTACTTC
CDR3 protein: CASSLDEGHTYEQYF

D gene: TRBD1
V gene: TRBV18
clone size: -
J gene: TRBJ2-3
CDR3 length: 15
CDR3 DNA: TGTGCCAGCTCCCCAGGACAGGTTGGAACAGATACGCAGTATTTT
CDR3 protein: CASSPGQVGTDTQYF

D gene: TRBD2
V gene: TRBV29-1
clone size: -
J gene: TRBJ2-2
CDR3 length: 13
CDR3 DNA: TGCAGGTCTCTAGCGGCTAACACCGGGGAGCTGTTTTTT
CDR3 protein: CRSLAANTGELFF

D gene: TRBD1
V gene: TRBV13
clone size: once
J gene: TRBJ2-2
CDR3 length: 17
CDR3 DNA: TGTGCCAGCAGCTTAGTTCGAGGGGGCTCCTATGCCGGGGAGCTGTTTTTT
CDR3 protein: CASSLVRGGSYAGELFF

D gene: TRBD2
V gene: TRBV5-1
clone size: -
J gene: TRBJ2-3
CDR3 length: 20
CDR3 DNA: TGCGCCAGCAGCTTGAACGGATTAGCTCAAAGCGGGAGTAGAATAAATACGCAGTATTTT
CDR3 protein: CASSLNGLAQSGSRINTQYF

D gene: -
V gene: TRBV19
clone size: few
J gene: TRBJ2-2
CDR3 length: 14
CDR3 DNA: TGTGCCAGTCCCCTTCATGGGAGGACCGGGGAGCTGTTTTTT
CDR3 protein: CASPLHGRTGELFF

D gene: -
V gene: TRBV30
clone size: -
J gene: TRBJ1-3
CDR3 length: 13
CDR3 DNA: TGTGCCTGGAGTGTAACAGGTGGAAACACCATATATTTT
CDR3 protein: CAWSVTGGNTIYF

D gene: -
V gene: TRBV4-2
clone size: -
J gene: TRBJ2-1
CDR3 length: 16
CDR3 DNA: TGTGCCAGCAGCCAAGATGTCCTTGCGTTCGACAATGAGCAGTTCTTC
CDR3 protein: CASSQDVLAFDNEQFF